The T cell receptor (beta chain) described here comes from a study of Ad26.COV2.S vaccination and SARS-CoV-2 variants. Study summary: The vaccine Ad26.COV2.S was put into the muscle once, or twice with 56 days between.

This clone was counted only a few times. Treatment: some 20 received Ad26.COV2.S at low or high dose, single or two shots; several received placebo; per-sample allocation not given. Specimen acquisition occurred on day 63 following the initial vaccine or placebo injection. The sample came from a Boston adult aged 18-55 years. The vaccine delivered Wuhan-strain SARS-CoV-2 spike through an Ad26 vector. V dropped 4 bases and J dropped 2 bases, with 12 bases sitting between them. The germline CDR1 and CDR2 sequences are SQVTM and ANQGSEA. The CDR3 is made up of 14 amino acids. Produced via immunoSEQ multiplex PCR; TCRdb's table is partial and in-frame only. The sample lists about 400,000 clones, around 91% seen once, with 1.9% in the top ten.

This chain connects TRBV29-1 to TRBJ1-3; D may be TRBD1 (6 bases). The input for sequencing was peripheral blood, taken in a trial of Ad26.COV2.S vaccine versus placebo. The receptor's source is a person aged 18-60 years who received the Ad26.COV2.S COVID-19 vaccine or a placebo. The CDR3 is CSVVGDIPGNTIYF. CDR3 sequence (DNA): TGCAGCGTTGTGGGGGACATACCTGGAAACACCATATATTTT.